This TCR beta chain derives from a study of graft-versus-host responses after intestinal transplantation. For the study at large: Once they had received anti-thymocyte globulin induction, all recipients took tacrolimus and steroids for three to four years.

Generated by immunoSEQ multiplex PCR, the TCRdb table keeps only in-frame clones and is missing some. The data hold around 100,000 clones, with about 88% observed a single time. There are 12 residues in the CDR3. The germline CDR1 and CDR2 sequences are LGHNT and FRNRAP. Trimming cost V 2 bases and J 6 bases, with 4 bases left between them. Points from the study as a whole: GvH clones surfaced in recipient marrow, some emerging earlier in ileum or blood. Declines in HvG clones occurring early post-transplant were associated with peak circulating GvH clone levels. In patients with graft-donor T cell macrochimerism, allograft graft-versus-host to host-versus-graft clonal ratios were high.

On this clone itself: The target antigen is unknown.

This chain uses TRBV12-5 with TRBJ2-2; D not certain. The clonotype originates from a human donor who was the organ donor for an intestinal transplant. The source was unstimulated CD4+ T cells sorted from spleen or lymph node cells, collected before transplant. The CDR3 loop is CASGLRPGELFF. The CDR3 DNA follows: TGTGCTAGTGGTTTGCGGCCCGGGGAGCTGTTTTTT.